This T cell receptor (beta chain) was found in a study of blood T cells in healthy people across ages. With V trimmed by 6 bases and J by 5 bases, 13 bases remained unmatched. Per the germline V gene, CDR1 is MNHNY and CDR2 is SVGAGI (reference sequence). This CDR3 is built from 16 residues. A sample-barcoded 5' primer and a J-beta primer mix were used in a second PCR of roughly 6 to 11 cycles. Every sample gave at least 2.5 million paired-end reads containing CDR3. TCRdb fed the 5' RACE reads into MiXCR, producing one record per CDR3 protein. The sample gives about 1,800,000 distinct CDR3 sequences, 28% of which show up once; over 7% is in the top ten. In the case of this clonotype: Its antigen is unidentified.

Per-sample yields of isolated PBMCs were at least 6 million. Findings and caveats of the study: Naive T cell percentage by flow cytometry tracked strongly with beta diversity.

V usage is TRBV6-6 and J usage is TRBJ2-5; TRBD1 agrees at 9 bases. The sequencing input was blood. The receptor was derived from a woman aged 25 to 39 in good health. CDR3 loop: CASSHPEDRGMETQYF. CDR3 nucleotides: TGTGCCAGCAGCCACCCCGAGGACAGGGGAATGGAGACCCAGTACTTC.